This record covers a single TCR beta chain. Clones were sequenced by immunoSEQ multiplex PCR, and TCRdb holds only the in-frame ones, with some missing. This table has 150,000 to 200,000 clones, more than 65% appearing once. This entry belongs to a study of blood T cell repertoires in COVID-19. V was pared by 2 bases and J by 3 bases, with 8 bases of the junction left unmatched. Germline CDR1 and CDR2: SGHVS and FNYEAQ. CDR3 length: 17 residues. Material: PBMCs or T cells enriched from blood (not recorded which). V usage is TRBV7-6 and J usage is TRBJ2-1; 9 bases are shared with TRBD1. The origin of this receptor is a man aged 35 to 55 who had recovered from COVID-19. CDR3 bases: TGTGCCAGCAGCTTAAAAGGACTGGGACAGGGCTACAATGAGCAGTTCTTC. Translation gives CASSLKGLGQGYNEQFF.